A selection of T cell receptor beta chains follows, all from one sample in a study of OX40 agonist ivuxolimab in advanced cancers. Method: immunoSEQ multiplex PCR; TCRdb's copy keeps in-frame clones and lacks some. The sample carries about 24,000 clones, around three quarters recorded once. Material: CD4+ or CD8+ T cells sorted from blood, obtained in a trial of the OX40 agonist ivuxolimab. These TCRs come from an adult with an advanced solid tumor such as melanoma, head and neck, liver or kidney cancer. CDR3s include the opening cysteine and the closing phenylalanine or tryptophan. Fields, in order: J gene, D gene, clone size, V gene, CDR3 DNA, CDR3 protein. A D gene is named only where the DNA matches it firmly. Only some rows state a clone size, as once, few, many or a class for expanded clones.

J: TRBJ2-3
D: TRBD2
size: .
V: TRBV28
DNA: TGTGCCAGCAGTTTACGCGGGGGGGCGACCGGTACGCAGTATTTT
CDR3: CASSLRGGATGTQYF

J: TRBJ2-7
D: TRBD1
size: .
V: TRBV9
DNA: TGTGCCAGCAGCGTAGGACAGGGAGACCACGAGCAGTACTTC
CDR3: CASSVGQGDHEQYF

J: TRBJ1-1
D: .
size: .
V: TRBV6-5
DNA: TGTGCCAGCAGTCGACAGAATTCTGAAGCTTTCTTT
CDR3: CASSRQNSEAFF

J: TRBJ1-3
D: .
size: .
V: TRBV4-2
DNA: TGTGCCAGCAGCTTTCAGGGATCTGGAAACACCATATATTTT
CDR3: CASSFQGSGNTIYF

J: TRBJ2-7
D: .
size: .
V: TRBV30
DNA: TGTGCCTGGAGTGGCCGGCTCGACGAGCAGTACTTC
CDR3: CAWSGRLDEQYF

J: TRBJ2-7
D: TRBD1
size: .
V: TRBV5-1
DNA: TGCGCCAGCAGCTCATCCGGGACAGGGACCTACGAGCAGTACTTC
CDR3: CASSSSGTGTYEQYF

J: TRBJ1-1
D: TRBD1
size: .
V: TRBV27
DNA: TGTGCCAGCAGTTTGGGACAGGGGGCCGTAGCTTTCTTT
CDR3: CASSLGQGAVAFF

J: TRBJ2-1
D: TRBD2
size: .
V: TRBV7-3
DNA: TGTGCCAGCAGCTCCCTGCTAGCGGGGCCCTACAATGAGCAGTTCTTC
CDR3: CASSSLLAGPYNEQFF

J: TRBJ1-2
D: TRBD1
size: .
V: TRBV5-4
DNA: TGTGCCAGCAGCCCAGGGGGACAGTTACGAGGCTACACCTTC
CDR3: CASSPGGQLRGYTF

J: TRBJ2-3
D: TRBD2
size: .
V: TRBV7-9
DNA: TGTGCCAGCAGCTTACGGGGGACTAGCGGGGTCGGGACAGATACGCAGTATTTT
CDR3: CASSLRGTSGVGTDTQYF

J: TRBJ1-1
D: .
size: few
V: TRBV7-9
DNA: TGTGCCAGCAGCTTAGGCATAACGAACACTGAAGCTTTCTTT
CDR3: CASSLGITNTEAFF

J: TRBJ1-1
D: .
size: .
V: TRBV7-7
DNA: TGTGCCAGCAGCTTATTACGGGACACTGAAGCTTTCTTT
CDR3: CASSLLRDTEAFF

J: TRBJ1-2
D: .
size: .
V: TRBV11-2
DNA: TGTGCCAGCAGCTCCACCCGAGGGAGAAGGTATGGCTACACCTTC
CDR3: CASSSTRGRRYGYTF

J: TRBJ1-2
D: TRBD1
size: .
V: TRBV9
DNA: TGTGCCAGCAGCGGTGGGGACAGAAACTATGGCTACACCTTC
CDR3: CASSGGDRNYGYTF

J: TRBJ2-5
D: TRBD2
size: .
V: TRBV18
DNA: TGTGCCAGCTCACCAGGCGGGGGTGGAGAGACCCAGTACTTC
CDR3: CASSPGGGGETQYF

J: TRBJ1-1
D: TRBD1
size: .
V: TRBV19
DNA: TGTGCCAGTACGACAGGGAGGGGGAACACTGAAGCTTTCTTT
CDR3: CASTTGRGNTEAFF

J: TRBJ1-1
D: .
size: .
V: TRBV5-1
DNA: TGCGCCAGCAGCGAGGGCTGGGGCACTGAAGCTTTCTTT
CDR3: CASSEGWGTEAFF

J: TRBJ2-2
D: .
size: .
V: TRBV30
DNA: TGTGCCTGGAGCTCCAGAGGGATCGGGGAGCTGTTTTTT
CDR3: CAWSSRGIGELFF

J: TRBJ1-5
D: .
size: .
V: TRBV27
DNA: TGTGCCAGCAGTTTATCCAGATACCGTCAGCCCCAGCATTTT
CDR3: CASSLSRYRQPQHF

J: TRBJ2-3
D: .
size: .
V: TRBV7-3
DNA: TGTGCCAGCAGCCTAAAAGGGGCTTCGGATACGCAGTATTTT
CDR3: CASSLKGASDTQYF

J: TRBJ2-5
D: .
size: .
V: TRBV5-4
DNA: TGTGCCAGCAGCCGCGACTCAGGGGAGACCCAGTACTTC
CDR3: CASSRDSGETQYF

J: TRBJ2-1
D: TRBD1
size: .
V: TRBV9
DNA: TGTGCCAGCAGCGGCGGGACAGGCTACAATGAGCAGTTCTTC
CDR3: CASSGGTGYNEQFF

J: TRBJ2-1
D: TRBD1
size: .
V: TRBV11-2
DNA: TGTGCCAGCAGCTCGTACAGGGGTCCGACCTACAATGAGCAGTTCTTC
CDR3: CASSSYRGPTYNEQFF

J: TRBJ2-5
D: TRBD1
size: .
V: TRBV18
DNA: TGTGTTTCGACAGGGGACGGCGTGACCCAGTACTTC
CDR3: CVSTGDGVTQYF

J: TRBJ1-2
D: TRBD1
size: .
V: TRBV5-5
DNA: TGTGCCAGCAGCTTGCTTCTACGGACAGGGGTTGAAAGAGGCTACACCTTC
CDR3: CASSLLLRTGVERGYTF

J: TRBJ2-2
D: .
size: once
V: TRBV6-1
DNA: TGTGCCAGCAGTTCGGGGTGGGGGACCGGGGAGCTGTTTTTT
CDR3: CASSSGWGTGELFF

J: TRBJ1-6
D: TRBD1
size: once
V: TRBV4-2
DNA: TGTGCCAGCAGCTTTCATGAGATACAGGGGGCGCGTTCACCCCTCCACTTT
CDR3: CASSFHEIQGARSPLHF

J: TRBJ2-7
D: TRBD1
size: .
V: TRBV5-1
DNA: TGCGCCAGCAGCCCATACTCGACAGGGACGTTATACGAGCAGTACTTC
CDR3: CASSPYSTGTLYEQYF

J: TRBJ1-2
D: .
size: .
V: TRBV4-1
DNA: TGCGCCAGCAGCCAAGCATTAGGGTACTATGGCTACACCTTC
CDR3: CASSQALGYYGYTF

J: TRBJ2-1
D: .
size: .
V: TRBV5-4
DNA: TGTGCCAGCAGCTTCAAGGGGGGGGCCGCGATGAGGAGTGAGCAGTTCTTC
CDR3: CASSFKGGAAMRSEQFF

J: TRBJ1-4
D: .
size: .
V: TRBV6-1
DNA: TGTGCCAGCAGTGAAGCGTTTGAAAAACTGTTTTTT
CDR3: CASSEAFEKLFF

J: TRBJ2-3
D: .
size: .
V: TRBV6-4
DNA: TGTGCCAGCAGTGAGTGGGGCGGGGTCGCAGATACGCAGTATTTT
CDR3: CASSEWGGVADTQYF

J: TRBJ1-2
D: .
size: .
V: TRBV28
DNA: TGTGCCAGCAGTTTGTCGGGGGCGCGCTGGAACTATGGCTACACCTTC
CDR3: CASSLSGARWNYGYTF

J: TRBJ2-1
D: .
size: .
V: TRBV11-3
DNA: TGTGCCAGCAGCCGACAGGTCAATGAGCAGTTCTTC
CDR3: CASSRQVNEQFF

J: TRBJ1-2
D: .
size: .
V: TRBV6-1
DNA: TGTGCCAGCAGTTTCACAGGTCTGGAGGGCTACACCTTC
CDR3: CASSFTGLEGYTF

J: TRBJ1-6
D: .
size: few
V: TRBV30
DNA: TGTGCCTGGAGTTCCCGACAGGCCAAGGGTTCACCCCTCCACTTT
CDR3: CAWSSRQAKGSPLHF

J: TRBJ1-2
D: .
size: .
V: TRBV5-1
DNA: TGCGCCAGCAGCTTGGAGGGGCGCCCCTATGGCTACACCTTC
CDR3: CASSLEGRPYGYTF

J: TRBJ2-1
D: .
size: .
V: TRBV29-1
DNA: TGCAGCGTTGGGGGAGAGGGGAAAAAGCGGAATGAGCAGTTCTTC
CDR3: CSVGGEGKKRNEQFF

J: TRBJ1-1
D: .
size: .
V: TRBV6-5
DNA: TGTGCCAGCAGTTACAGGTTGAACACTGAAGCTTTCTTT
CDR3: CASSYRLNTEAFF

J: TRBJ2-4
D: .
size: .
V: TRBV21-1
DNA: TGTGCCAGCAGCCTTATAGGGACAGGTAACATTCAGTACTTC
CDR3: CASSLIGTGNIQYF

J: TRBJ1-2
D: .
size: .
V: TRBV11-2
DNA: TGTGCCAGCAGCTTGGGTGGGGGCTGGGACGATGGCTACACCTTC
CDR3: CASSLGGGWDDGYTF

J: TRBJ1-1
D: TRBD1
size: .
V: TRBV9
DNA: TGTGCCAGCAGCAAAGGGACAGGTCCCAACACTGAAGCTTTCTTT
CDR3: CASSKGTGPNTEAFF

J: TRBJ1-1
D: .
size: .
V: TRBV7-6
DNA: TGTGCCAGCAGCGGACAGACGAACACTGAAGCTTTCTTT
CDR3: CASSGQTNTEAFF

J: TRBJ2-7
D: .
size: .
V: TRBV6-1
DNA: TGTGCCAGCACCCTTGGTGGGGCTGGCTACGAGCAGTACTTC
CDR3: CASTLGGAGYEQYF

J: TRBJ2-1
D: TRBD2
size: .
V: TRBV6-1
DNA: TGTGCCAGCAGTGAAGGGCGGGGGGGCCTCGATGAGCAGTTCTTC
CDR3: CASSEGRGGLDEQFF

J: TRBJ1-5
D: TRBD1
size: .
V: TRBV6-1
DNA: TGTGCCAGCAGTGGGGGCGTAGGGGGCGCGAATCAGCCCCAGCATTTT
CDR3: CASSGGVGGANQPQHF

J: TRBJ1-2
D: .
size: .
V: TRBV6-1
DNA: TGTGCCAGCAGTGAAGTAGTAGGGGTACTGAACTATGGCTACACCTTC
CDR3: CASSEVVGVLNYGYTF

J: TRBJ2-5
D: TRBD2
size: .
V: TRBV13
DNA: TGTGCCAGCAGCTTAGACACTAGCGGGCGGTACCAAGAGACCCAGTACTTC
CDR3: CASSLDTSGRYQETQYF

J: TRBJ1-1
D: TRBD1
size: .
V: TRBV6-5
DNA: TGTGCCAGCAGTTACGACAGGGCGAACACTGAAGCTTTCTTT
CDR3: CASSYDRANTEAFF

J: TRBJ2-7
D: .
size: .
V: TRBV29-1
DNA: TGCAGCGCCGTAAGCTACTACTCCGGGACGTACAGCTCCTACGAGCAGTACTTC
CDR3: CSAVSYYSGTYSSYEQYF

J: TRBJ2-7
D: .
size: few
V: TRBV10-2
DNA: TGCGCCAGCAGTGCCGGGACGGTAAACACCTACGAGCAGTACTTC
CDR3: CASSAGTVNTYEQYF

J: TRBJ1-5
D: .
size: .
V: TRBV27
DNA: TGTGCCAGCAGCCGAAATAATCAGCCCCAGCATTTT
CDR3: CASSRNNQPQHF

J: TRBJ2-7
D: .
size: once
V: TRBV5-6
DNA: TGTGCCAGCAGCTTGGGGGGGACCCCCTACGAGCAGTACTTC
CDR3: CASSLGGTPYEQYF

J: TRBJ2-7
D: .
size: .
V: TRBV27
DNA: TGTGCCAGCAGCCCCCTCATTCTGGGGAGCGGCGAGCAGTACTTC
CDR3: CASSPLILGSGEQYF